This T cell receptor beta chain was recorded in a study of neurological immune-mediated disorders. Time point defined: technical triplicate 2. Via MiXCR, TCRdb re-called the 5' RACE reads, giving one row per CDR3 protein. Of under 35,000 distinct CDR3 sequences listed, roughly 15% are singletons. This clonotype was counted ten times or more. There are 13 residues in the CDR3. The germline V gene encodes CDR1 SEHNR and CDR2 FQNEAQ (reference sequence). Trimming took off 6 bases at V and 3 bases at J, with 11 bases between the two ends. The rearrangement joins TRBV7-9 to TRBJ1-2; D ambiguous. This TCR was sampled from a female donor with HTLV-1-associated myelopathy (HAM/TSP). The sample was CD4+ T cells from blood. CDR3 nucleotides: TGTGCCAGCAGTTCCCCCTCCGACTATGGCTACACCTTC. Amino acids: CASSSPSDYGYTF.